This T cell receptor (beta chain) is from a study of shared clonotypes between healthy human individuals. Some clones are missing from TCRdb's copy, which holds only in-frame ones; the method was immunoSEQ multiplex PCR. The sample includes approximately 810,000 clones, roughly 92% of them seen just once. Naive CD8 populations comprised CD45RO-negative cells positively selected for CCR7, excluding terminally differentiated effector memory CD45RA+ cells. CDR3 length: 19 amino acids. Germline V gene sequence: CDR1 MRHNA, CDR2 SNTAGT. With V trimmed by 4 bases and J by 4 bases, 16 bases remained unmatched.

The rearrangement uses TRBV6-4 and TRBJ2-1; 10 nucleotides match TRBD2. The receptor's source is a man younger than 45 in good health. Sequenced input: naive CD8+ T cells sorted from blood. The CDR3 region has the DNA TGTGCCAGCAGTGCCCGAGGTAGCGGGAGGAATGGGGATTACAATGAGCAGTTCTTC. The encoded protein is CASSARGSGRNGDYNEQFF.